Reported below is one T cell receptor (beta chain). Its matching antigen is unknown. This CDR3 spans 15 amino acids. The V and J ends lost 5 bases and 4 bases respectively, with 17 bases between them. Germline values: CDR1 SGHAT, CDR2 FQNNGV. This entry belongs to a study of tumor and adjacent non-tumor tissue in lung cancer. Study context: The cohort had around twelve adenocarcinoma, a couple of squamous cell and 1 small cell patients. Samples averaged around 4.2 million productive TCRbeta reads each.

TCRbeta libraries were built with three rounds of nested PCR, modified from ARM-PCR. TCRdb redid the calling of the multiplex PCR reads with MiXCR, one entry per CDR3 protein. The data hold approximately 100,000 distinct CDR3 sequences, with roughly 77% observed a single time. RNA was extracted from bulk tissue without any cell sorting. Study-level results: In normal lung, the top 100 clones were significantly more dominant than in tumor. Significantly higher TCR diversity was found in tumor than normal lung.

Material for sequencing was lung tumor tissue. The TCR was taken from a woman in her sixties with non-small cell lung cancer. This chain uses TRBV11-2 with TRBJ1-2; D might be TRBD1 (5 bases). CDR3: CASSPQGEQGYGYTF. Written as DNA, the CDR3 is TGTGCCAGCAGCCCACAAGGGGAGCAAGGCTATGGCTACACCTTC. The full variable domain, completed using reference TRBV11-2 and TRBJ1-2, is EAGVAQSPRYKIIEKRQSVAFWCNPISGHATLYWYQQILGQGPKLLIQFQNNGVVDDSQLPKDRFSAERLKGVDSTLKIQPAKLEDSAVYLCASSPQGEQGYGYTFGSGTRLTVV.